This is a list of T cell receptor beta chains from one sample in a study of response to subunit inactivated influenza vaccine. One entry per CDR3 protein results from TCRdb running MiXCR on the RT-PCR reads. Of roughly 650,000 distinct CDR3 sequences listed, approximately 15% were seen once; the top ten hold 6% to 9.5%. Sequencing used PBMCs from blood, obtained around 15 days before vaccination. These receptors were obtained from a man aged 50 to 59 who received an inactivated influenza vaccine. Both conserved end residues are part of each CDR3. The order of the fields is V gene, clone size, J gene, D gene, CDR3 DNA, CDR3 protein. The D gene is left open where the match is weak. Where a row states a size, it is once, few, many or the class of an expanded clone; other rows omit it.

v_gene: TRBV5-1; abundance: few; j_gene: TRBJ1-1; d_gene: NA; CDR3nt: TGCGCCAGCAGCTCCCAGATGGGGAACACTGAAGCTTTCTTT; CDR3aa: CASSSQMGNTEAFF
v_gene: TRBV28; abundance: many; j_gene: TRBJ2-1; d_gene: NA; CDR3nt: TGTGCCAGCAGCCCCCCTAGGCGCGGAGTCAATGAGCAGTTCTTC; CDR3aa: CASSPPRRGVNEQFF
v_gene: TRBV12-3/TRBV12-4; abundance: many; j_gene: TRBJ2-2; d_gene: NA; CDR3nt: TGTGCCAGCATCCCCTTCGGGGGGCACGGCGGGGAGCTGTTTTTT; CDR3aa: CASIPFGGHGGELFF
v_gene: TRBV4-2; abundance: NA; j_gene: TRBJ2-7; d_gene: NA; CDR3nt: TGTGCCAGCAGCCAGAACCTAGGTTACGAGCAGTACTTC; CDR3aa: CASSQNLGYEQYF
v_gene: TRBV12-3/TRBV12-4; abundance: many; j_gene: TRBJ2-5; d_gene: NA; CDR3nt: TGTGCCAGCAGTCAACACGACGTTGGGACCCAGTACTTC; CDR3aa: CASSQHDVGTQYF
v_gene: TRBV6-2/TRBV6-3; abundance: many; j_gene: TRBJ2-1; d_gene: TRBD1; CDR3nt: TGTGCCAGCAGTTACCCCCCCGGGACAGGGGCGGTAGATGAGCAGTTCTTC; CDR3aa: CASSYPPGTGAVDEQFF
v_gene: TRBV3-1; abundance: many; j_gene: TRBJ2-7; d_gene: NA; CDR3nt: TGCGCCAGCAGCCAAACAGGGAGGGAGCAGTACTTC; CDR3aa: CASSQTGREQYF
v_gene: TRBV12-3/TRBV12-4; abundance: few; j_gene: TRBJ2-1; d_gene: TRBD2; CDR3nt: TGTGCCAGCAGCCCCCCAGCGGGAGGGTCTCATGAGCAGTTCTTC; CDR3aa: CASSPPAGGSHEQFF
v_gene: TRBV7-9; abundance: many; j_gene: TRBJ2-7; d_gene: NA; CDR3nt: TGTGCCAGCAGCCGAGACACCTATTACGAGCAGTACTTC; CDR3aa: CASSRDTYYEQYF
v_gene: TRBV29-1; abundance: NA; j_gene: TRBJ2-5; d_gene: NA; CDR3nt: TGCAGCGCCCATGGGGTCCGAGAGACCCAGTACTTC; CDR3aa: CSAHGVRETQYF
v_gene: TRBV28; abundance: many; j_gene: TRBJ2-1; d_gene: NA; CDR3nt: TGTGCCAGCAGTTTTACATCAGTGCAGACTAATGAGCAGTTCTTC; CDR3aa: CASSFTSVQTNEQFF
v_gene: TRBV24-1; abundance: NA; j_gene: TRBJ2-7; d_gene: TRBD2; CDR3nt: TGTGCCACCAGTGAAGGGGAGCTAGCGGGAGGCTACGAGCAGTACTTC; CDR3aa: CATSEGELAGGYEQYF
v_gene: TRBV28; abundance: NA; j_gene: TRBJ2-2; d_gene: TRBD2; CDR3nt: TGTGCCAGCAGTTTATTTGGGCGGGGGAGGAACACCGGGGAGCTGTTTTTT; CDR3aa: CASSLFGRGRNTGELFF
v_gene: TRBV12-3/TRBV12-4; abundance: NA; j_gene: TRBJ2-5; d_gene: NA; CDR3nt: TGTGCCAGCAGTTTTGGACTCAAAGAGACCCAGTACTTC; CDR3aa: CASSFGLKETQYF
v_gene: TRBV12-3/TRBV12-4; abundance: NA; j_gene: TRBJ1-1; d_gene: NA; CDR3nt: TGTGCCAGCAGTTTTTCCTTCGTCCGCAGCACTGAAGCTTTCTTT; CDR3aa: CASSFSFVRSTEAFF
v_gene: TRBV20-1; abundance: few; j_gene: TRBJ2-4; d_gene: NA; CDR3nt: TGCAGTGCTAGAGACACAGGGCGTAAAAACATTCAGTACTTC; CDR3aa: CSARDTGRKNIQYF
v_gene: TRBV2; abundance: few; j_gene: TRBJ1-1; d_gene: NA; CDR3nt: TGTGCCAGCAGTGCAGCGAACACTGAAGCTTTCTTT; CDR3aa: CASSAANTEAFF
v_gene: TRBV29-1; abundance: many; j_gene: TRBJ2-3; d_gene: NA; CDR3nt: TGCAGCGTTGCCCAAGATACGCAGTATTTT; CDR3aa: CSVAQDTQYF